Listed here are 23 T cell receptor beta chains from one sample, sequenced in a study of CD8+ T cells in alopecia areata. Treatment here: oral pan-JAK inhibitor, 5-10 mg twice daily. Sequencing used cDNA as its template, made by extracting RNA and reverse transcribing it. Some clones are missing from TCRdb's copy, which holds only in-frame ones; the method was immunoSEQ multiplex PCR. Here the sample spans more than 200,000 clones, less than 65% being singletons. Sequences were derived from CD4+ T cells sorted from blood, sampled at week 4, from a patient treated with tofacitinib. These receptor sequences come from a human donor with alopecia areata.

The chain has TRBV5-6 and TRBJ2-5; 8 positions match TRBD1. Germline values: CDR1 SGHDT, CDR2 YYEEEE. Losses at the gene ends were 1 base for V and 5 bases for J; bases not matched to a gene: 13. The CDR3 consists of 17 residues. The CDR3 is CASSLWAGGAGAETQYF. CDR3 nucleotide sequence: TGTGCCAGCAGCTTGTGGGCAGGGGGCGCAGGGGCCGAGACCCAGTACTTC.

This chain connects TRBV11-2 to TRBJ1-1, with no clear D. The CDR3 covers 12 residues. Germline loops: CDR1 SGHAT, CDR2 FQNNGV. V lost 3 bases, J lost 1 base, and 3 bases lay in between. The CDR3 loop is CASSFPNTEAFF. CDR3 nucleotide sequence: TGTGCCAGCAGCTTCCCGAACACTGAAGCTTTCTTT.

The chain recombines TRBV25-1 with TRBJ1-6, with D perhaps TRBD1 (5 bases). The V gene's germline CDR1 is MGHDK and CDR2 SYGVNS. The CDR3 sequence is 15 residues long. V was shortened by 6 bases and J by 5 bases, with 14 bases between the two germline ends. The DNA of the CDR3 is TGTGCCAGCAGACTAACCGGGACGGATAATTCACCCCTCCACTTT. It specifies CASRLTGTDNSPLHF.

The DNA for the CDR3 is TGTGCCAGCAGCTCAGGGGGAGGTGGTGAAAAACTGTTTTTT. Translating gives CASSSGGGGEKLFF. V and J are TRBV7-2 and TRBJ1-4; the match to TRBD1 covers 7 bases. CDR1 is SGHTA, CDR2 FQGNSA, per germline. Germline trimming cut 4 bases from V and 7 bases from J; bases unmatched to any gene: 6. The CDR3 consists of 14 residues. The entire variable domain, with the rest obtained from reference TRBV7-2 and TRBJ1-4, is as follows: GAGVSQSPSNKVTEKGKDVELRCDPISGHTALYWYRQSLGQGLEFLIYFQGNSAPDKSGLPSDRFSAERTGGSVSTLTIQRTQQEDSAVYLCASSSGGGGEKLFFGSGTQLSVL.

The chain carries TRBV9 and TRBJ2-7; TRBD1 aligns across 7 bases. Germline CDR1 and CDR2: SGDLS and YYNGEE. The CDR3 runs to 15 residues. V was clipped by 2 bases and J by 5 bases; unmatched bases: 10. The CDR3 here is CASSVTGTTTNEQYF. The CDR3 nucleotides are TGTGCCAGCAGCGTGACAGGGACAACTACTAACGAGCAGTACTTC.

CDR3: CAWSPGLDTQYF. The CDR3 DNA is TGTGCCTGGAGTCCGGGACTAGATACGCAGTATTTT. V gene TRBV30 combines with J gene TRBJ2-3; TRBD2 is a possible D gene (6 bases). V shed 2 bases and J shed 5 bases, with 8 bases lying between them. The CDR3 has 12 residues. The germline V gene encodes CDR1 GTSNPN and CDR2 SVGIG (reference sequence).

This clone was observed a handful of times. The chain carries TRBV5-5 and TRBJ2-2; D may be TRBD1 (5 bases). This CDR3 region has 15 residues. The V gene's germline CDR1 is SGHKS and CDR2 YYEKEE (reference sequence). The V end was cut by 4 bases, the J end by 4 bases, with 14 bases between. The chain's CDR3 is CASSGAGLGTGELFF. DNA of the CDR3: TGTGCCAGCAGCGGGGCAGGCCTCGGCACCGGGGAGCTGTTTTTT.

A single count supports this clone. The chain couples TRBV9 to TRBJ2-7; a weak D match, TRBD1 (5 bases). Trimming took off 5 bases at V and 3 bases at J, with 9 bases between the two ends. Germline V gives CDR1 SGDLS, CDR2 YYNGEE. This CDR3 is 12 amino acids long. The DNA for the CDR3 is TGTGCCAGCAGGACAGCCAACTACGAGCAGTACTTC. It is translated as CASRTANYEQYF.

The chain combines TRBV5-5 with TRBJ2-5; D call uncertain. Germline-derived CDR1 and CDR2 are SGHKS and YYEKEE (reference sequence). The ends were cut back, 2 bases at V and 2 bases at J, with 7 bases in the middle. There are 13 residues in the CDR3. In nucleotides, the CDR3 is TGTGCCAGCAGCTTTCCCAATCAAGAGACCCAGTACTTC. Protein product: CASSFPNQETQYF.

J is TRBJ1-5 and V is TRBV6-5, with D maybe TRBD1 (5 bases). V dropped 4 bases and J dropped 0 bases, with 7 bases sitting between them. Per germline, CDR1 MNHEY and CDR2 SVGAGI. The CDR3 consists of 14 residues. Here the CDR3 reads CASSSGFSNQPQHF. The CDR3, as DNA: TGTGCCAGCAGTTCAGGGTTTAGCAATCAGCCCCAGCATTTT.

This clone was seen only a few times. This rearrangement joins TRBV15 to TRBJ1-2; maybe TRBD1 (5 bases). The V end was cut by 0 bases, the J end by 6 bases, with 5 bases between. The CDR3 sequence is 12 residues long. The germline V gene has CDR1 LNHNV and CDR2 YYDKDF (reference sequence). As DNA, the CDR3 is TGTGCCACCAGCAGAGAAGGGGATGGCTACACCTTC. Its translation: CATSREGDGYTF. Looking up the rest from reference TRBV15 and TRBJ1-2 gives the full variable domain: DAMVIQNPRYQVTQFGKPVTLSCSQTLNHNVMYWYQQKSSQAPKLLFHYYDKDFNNEADTPDNFQSRRPNTSFCFLDIRSPGLGDTAMYLCATSREGDGYTFGSGTRLTVV.

This clone was counted a single time. The chain combines TRBV10-3 with TRBJ2-5; D remains unclear. Between the trimmed V and J ends, which lost 11 bases and 0 bases, there was a span of 7 bases. CDR1 is ENHRY and CDR2 is SYGVKD in the germline V gene. This CDR3 spans 11 amino acids. The CDR3 loop reads CASQYQETQYF. As DNA, the CDR3 is TGTGCCTCCCAGTACCAAGAGACCCAGTACTTC.

The rearrangement uses TRBV29-1 and TRBJ1-1, with TRBD1 matching 9 bases. The CDR3 is made up of 13 amino acids. CDR1 and CDR2 (germline): SQVTM, ANQGSEA. Trimming at V came to 7 bases and at J to 0 bases, leaving 3 bases not matched to a gene. The CDR3 coding sequence is TGCAGCGGGACAGGGGACTTGAACACTGAAGCTTTCTTT. Its protein is CSGTGDLNTEAFF.

This chain connects TRBV10-3 to TRBJ2-7; TRBD2 aligns across 9 bases. Germline V gene lookup returns CDR1 ENHRY and CDR2 SYGVKD. V was clipped by 10 bases and J by 0 bases; unmatched bases: 13. CDR3 length: 16 amino acids. This CDR3 is CATRRGSGGSSYEQYF. DNA of the CDR3: TGTGCCACCCGACGAGGAAGCGGGGGGAGCTCCTACGAGCAGTACTTC.

This chain uses TRBV5-6 with TRBJ1-1, with D tentatively TRBD1 (5 bases). The CDR3 is 13 residues long. V lost 4 bases to trimming and J lost 0 bases, with 7 bases between them. Germline V CDR1 and CDR2: SGHDT, YYEEEE. The CDR3 DNA sequence: TGTGCCAGCAGCAGGGGCCTGAACACTGAAGCTTTCTTT. This codes for CASSRGLNTEAFF.

This chain links TRBV5-6 with TRBJ2-3, with D perhaps TRBD1 (6 bases). This CDR3 has 16 residues. The V end lost 5 bases, the J end lost 0 bases, and 16 bases lay between the germline ends. Germline CDR1 is SGHDT and CDR2 is YYEEEE. The CDR3 nucleotides are TGTGCCAGCAGAGCCAGACAGACAGGTAGCACAGATACGCAGTATTTT. Protein sequence: CASRARQTGSTDTQYF.

J is TRBJ2-4 and V is TRBV25-1; 10 positions agree with TRBD1. This CDR3 region has 17 residues. Germline V lookup: CDR1 MGHDK, CDR2 SYGVNS. The J segment lost 9 bases and the V segment lost 2 bases, leaving 13 bases of the junction unmatched. The CDR3 loop reads CASSESRTGGRLGIQYF. For the CDR3, the DNA is TGTGCCAGCAGTGAAAGCCGGACAGGGGGTCGATTGGGCATTCAGTACTTC.

This clone was detected a few times. The J gene is TRBJ2-5, the V gene TRBV5-1; weak D call: TRBD1 (5 bases). Trimming pared 5 bases from V and 2 bases from J, leaving 19 bases between. The germline V gene encodes CDR1 SGHRS and CDR2 YFSETQ. The CDR3 consists of 16 residues. The CDR3 sequence is CASSQMIRGTQETQYF. In DNA, the CDR3 is TGCGCCAGCAGTCAAATGATTAGGGGCACTCAAGAGACCCAGTACTTC.

The V call is TRBV5-1, the J call TRBJ2-5, with 9 bases aligning to TRBD1. Trimming took 2 bases from V and 5 from J; bases not matched to a gene: 7. The length of the CDR3 is 15 residues. Germline V gene lookup returns CDR1 SGHRS and CDR2 YFSETQ. The CDR3 reads CASSLGQGTMETQYF. Here the CDR3 DNA reads TGCGCCAGCAGCTTAGGACAGGGGACGATGGAGACCCAGTACTTC.

Ten or more counts support this clone. V usage is TRBV2 and J usage is TRBJ2-7; a weak D match, TRBD2 (6 bases). The CDR3 has 16 residues. The germline V gene encodes CDR1 SNHLY and CDR2 FYNNEI. V lost 2 bases, J lost 2 bases, and 16 bases lay in between. The CDR3 bases are TGTGCCAGCAGTGAATTACGGCTAGCGCGAGCCTACGAGCAGTACTTC. Amino acids: CASSELRLARAYEQYF. Using reference TRBV2 and TRBJ2-7 for the parts outside the CDR3, the full variable domain is EPEVTQTPSHQVTQMGQEVILRCVPISNHLYFYWYRQILGQKVEFLVSFYNNEISEKSEIFDDQFSVERPDGSNFTLKIRSTKLEDSAMYFCASSELRLARAYEQYFGPGTRLTVT.

The chain is built from TRBV7-2 and TRBJ2-3; 11 bases match TRBD2. Losses at the gene ends were 1 base for V and 6 bases for J; bases not matched to a gene: 12. Germline V lookup: CDR1 SGHTA, CDR2 FQGNSA. CDR3 length: 18 amino acids. The CDR3 region is CASSLVPSGGRISDTQYF. Written as DNA, the CDR3 is TGTGCCAGCAGCTTAGTGCCTAGCGGGGGGAGGATATCGGATACGCAGTATTTT.

This clone was counted only a few times. The chain couples TRBV7-2 to TRBJ2-5; 8 nucleotides align to TRBD1. The germline V gene encodes CDR1 SGHTA and CDR2 FQGNSA. The CDR3 has 18 residues. Trimming cost V 2 bases and J 4 bases; bases outside gene matches: 15. As DNA, the CDR3 is TGTGCCAGCAGCTTATCCCCCCCCTGGACAGGGCGAGGAGAGACCCAGTACTTC. It encodes CASSLSPPWTGRGETQYF.

On this clone itself: The junction does not match germline at one end; this may be a read error. This chain connects TRBV7-7 to TRBJ2-5, with 8 nucleotides matching TRBD2. The V gene's germline CDR1 is SSHAT and CDR2 FNYEAQ (reference sequence). This CDR3 is 14 amino acids long. The CDR3, as DNA: TGTGCTAGCAGCCAGAGCGGGGGCCAAGAGACCCAGTACTTC. The encoded protein is CASSQSGGQETQYF.